This entry lists 21 T cell receptor beta chains sequenced from one sample in a study of cytomegalovirus exposure and HLA in healthy donors. PCR primers comprised 60 Vbeta and 13 Jbeta primers. The method was immunoSEQ multiplex PCR; TCRdb's version includes in-frame clones alone and lacks a portion of them. The profile shows approximately 130,000 clones, under 85% of them singletons. Sequencing was performed on PBMCs. The receptor set was obtained from a man aged 25 to 40 in good health and CMV-seronegative.

The sample holds a few counts of this clone. The rearrangement uses TRBV19 and TRBJ2-1; TRBD2 matches at 8 bases. This CDR3 comprises 18 residues. The trim removed 6 bases at V and 4 bases at J, leaving 17 bases unmatched. Looked up from germline, CDR1 is LNHDA and CDR2 is SQIVND (reference sequence). The CDR3 DNA reads TGTGCCAGTAGATTACGGGGGGGCAGCCTAGCACATTACAATGAGCAGTTCTTC. It yields the protein CASRLRGGSLAHYNEQFF.

J is TRBJ2-1 and V is TRBV10-1, with a weak D call TRBD1 (6 bases). This CDR3 spans 13 amino acids. The germline CDR1 and CDR2 sequences are WNHNN and SYGVQD (reference sequence). Trimming removed 10 bases from V and 2 bases from J, with 12 bases in between. CDR3 sequence: CATIRDTYNEQFF. The CDR3 coding sequence is TGCGCCACCATTCGGGACACCTACAATGAGCAGTTCTTC.

The chain uses TRBV6-5 and TRBJ1-5; 7 bases are a match to TRBD1. V lost 2 bases to trimming and J lost 7 bases; unmatched junction nucleotides: 5. Germline-derived CDR1 and CDR2 are MNHEY and SVGAGI. The CDR3 consists of 14 residues. This CDR3 reads CASSYEEGAQPQHF. For the CDR3, the DNA is TGTGCCAGCAGTTACGAAGAGGGGGCCCAGCCCCAGCATTTT.

The chain links TRBV2 to TRBJ1-2; D is ambiguous. Germline V gene data show CDR1 as SNHLY and CDR2 as FYNNEI. The V gene lost 2 bases and the J gene lost 2 bases, with 9 bases spanning the gap. The CDR3 runs 14 residues. The CDR3 DNA sequence: TGTGCCAGCAGTGAATCGCGGGGAAACTATGGCTACACCTTC. Amino acid sequence: CASSESRGNYGYTF.

The rearrangement links TRBV2 to TRBJ2-4; D possibly corresponds to TRBD2 (5 bases). Trimming removed 6 bases at V and 3 bases at J, with 9 bases between. The CDR3 consists of 13 residues. CDR1 and CDR2 (germline): SNHLY, FYNNEI. The CDR3 is CASRPGIKNIQYF. In nucleotides, the CDR3 is TGTGCCAGCAGACCCGGGATCAAAAACATTCAGTACTTC.

This clone was seen only once. The chain joins TRBV30 to TRBJ1-2; no clear D gene. The germline V and J ends were trimmed by 2 bases and 14 bases, with 21 bases remaining between them. The CDR3 is made up of 13 amino acids. The germline V gene has CDR1 GTSNPN and CDR2 SVGIG (reference sequence). The CDR3 spells CAWSRLNYGYRTF. The DNA for the CDR3 is TGTGCCTGGAGTAGACTGAACTATGGCTATCGTACCTTC.

This clone was observed once. V and J are TRBV7-2 and TRBJ1-3; D not resolved. Germline CDR1 SGHTA, CDR2 FQGNSA. The V end was cut by 5 bases, the J end by 7 bases, with 27 bases between. This CDR3 is 18 amino acids long. CDR3 nucleotide sequence: TGTGCCAGCAGCCAACGGACTCAGACGGCGGTGAAAGGGAACACCATATATTTT. It translates to CASSQRTQTAVKGNTIYF.

V and J are TRBV7-2 and TRBJ2-7; D gene uncertain. CDR3 length: 14 residues. Trimming shortened V by 4 bases and J by 2 bases, and 12 bases separated the two germline ends. Germline V lookup: CDR1 SGHTA, CDR2 FQGNSA. The CDR3 loop is CASSYSSVTYEQYF. The CDR3 nucleotides read TGTGCCAGCAGCTACTCCTCGGTTACCTACGAGCAGTACTTC.

This chain joins TRBV30 and TRBJ2-7; possibly TRBD1 for D (5 bases). The ends were cut back, 1 base at V and 0 bases at J, with 7 bases in the middle. Germline CDR1 reads GTSNPN; CDR2 reads SVGIG (reference sequence). CDR3 length: 13 amino acids. Here the CDR3 reads CAWSAGISYEQYF. CDR3 in DNA: TGTGCCTGGAGTGCAGGGATCTCCTACGAGCAGTACTTC.

This chain uses TRBV5-1 with TRBJ2-7; 7 bases line up with TRBD1. The germline V gene encodes CDR1 SGHRS and CDR2 YFSETQ. The CDR3 loop spans 17 amino acids. J lost 2 bases, V lost 4 bases, and 15 bases had no gene match. For the CDR3, the DNA is TGCGCCAGCAGCGACCCTAGGGTGGGGACAGTAACCTACGAGCAGTACTTC. This translates into CASSDPRVGTVTYEQYF.

The chain uses TRBV11-2 and TRBJ1-2; TRBD1 agrees at 7 bases. This CDR3 contains 16 residues. V was pared by 4 bases and J by 6 bases, with 14 bases of the junction left unmatched. Germline-derived CDR1 and CDR2 are SGHAT and FQNNGV. The chain's CDR3 is CASSSTREGARDGYTF. DNA of the CDR3: TGTGCCAGCAGCTCCACTCGTGAGGGGGCGCGAGATGGCTACACCTTC. The full variable domain, in which reference TRBV11-2 and TRBJ1-2 provide the parts outside the CDR3, is EAGVAQSPRYKIIEKRQSVAFWCNPISGHATLYWYQQILGQGPKLLIQFQNNGVVDDSQLPKDRFSAERLKGVDSTLKIQPAKLEDSAVYLCASSSTREGARDGYTFGSGTRLTVV.

This rearrangement joins TRBV30 to TRBJ2-3; no definite D call. The V gene lost 0 bases and the J gene lost 6 bases, with 7 bases spanning the gap. The CDR3 covers 12 residues. The germline V gene encodes CDR1 GTSNPN and CDR2 SVGIG (reference sequence). CDR3 in amino acids: CAWSVTVDTQYF. The CDR3 coding sequence is TGTGCCTGGAGTGTAACGGTGGATACGCAGTATTTT.

J is TRBJ2-5 and V is TRBV5-1, with 8 bases that match TRBD2. CDR1 is SGHRS, CDR2 YFSETQ, per germline. The J segment lost 5 bases and the V segment lost 4 bases, leaving 16 bases of the junction unmatched. This CDR3 spans 17 amino acids. The CDR3 sequence is CASSPGRGGRTRETQYF. In nucleotides, the CDR3 is TGCGCCAGCAGCCCCGGCAGGGGCGGGAGGACCCGGGAGACCCAGTACTTC.

This chain uses TRBV5-1 with TRBJ2-3; 14 bases agree with TRBD2. The CDR3 covers 19 residues. Germline trimming cut 4 bases from V and 4 bases from J; bases unmatched to any gene: 14. Germline values: CDR1 SGHRS, CDR2 YFSETQ. The CDR3 coding sequence is TGCGCCAGCAGCCCGGGTCCCGGGACTAGCGGGAGAGCAGCAGATACGCAGTATTTT. Encoded protein: CASSPGPGTSGRAADTQYF.

The J gene is TRBJ2-7, the V gene TRBV10-3; the match to TRBD2 covers 10 bases. CDR3 length: 16 residues. Germline V gene data show CDR1 as ENHRY and CDR2 as SYGVKD. J lost 0 bases, V lost 6 bases, and 8 bases had no gene match. The CDR3 DNA follows: TGTGCCATCAGGGGAACAAGCGGGAGGGACTCCTACGAGCAGTACTTC. It is translated as CAIRGTSGRDSYEQYF.

This clone has more than one count but fewer than ten. The chain links TRBV27 to TRBJ2-7; maybe TRBD2 (6 bases). There are 14 residues in the CDR3. Germline V CDR1 and CDR2: MNHEY, SMNVEV (reference sequence). Trimming pared 6 bases from V and 0 bases from J, leaving 12 bases between. This CDR3 is CASRRGSDSYEQYF. The DNA for the CDR3 is TGTGCCAGCAGACGGGGGTCAGACTCCTACGAGCAGTACTTC.

This chain uses TRBV7-9 with TRBJ1-1, with D perhaps matching TRBD1 (5 bases). The V and J ends lost 9 bases and 4 bases respectively, with 18 bases between them. The CDR3 has 14 residues. CDR1 is SEHNR and CDR2 is FQNEAQ in the germline V gene (reference sequence). As DNA, the CDR3 is TGTGCCAGGATTAGGGACCGAGCGGGCACTGAAGCTTTCTTT. As protein: CARIRDRAGTEAFF.

The chain employs TRBV5-1 and TRBJ1-2; D is possibly TRBD1 (5 bases). With 3 bases removed from V and 5 bases from J, the gap between germline ends came to 11 bases. The germline V gene has CDR1 SGHRS and CDR2 YFSETQ. This CDR3 has 13 residues. CDR3 nucleotide sequence: TGCGCCAGCAGCTCCGGCAGGGTGTATGGCTACACCTTC. Translation gives CASSSGRVYGYTF.

The rearrangement uses TRBV28 and TRBJ1-3, with TRBD1 matching 8 bases. This CDR3 is 13 amino acids long. The trim removed 11 bases at V and 0 bases at J, leaving 3 bases unmatched. Germline V gene lookup returns CDR1 MDHEN and CDR2 SYDVKM. Written as DNA, the CDR3 is TGTGCCGGCGGACAGGGCTCTGGAAACACCATATATTTT. This translates into CAGGQGSGNTIYF. Full variable domain (outside the CDR3, taken from reference TRBV28 and TRBJ1-3): DVKVTQSSRYLVKRTGEKVFLECVQDMDHENMFWYRQDPGLGLRLIYFSYDVKMKEKGDIPEGYSVSREKKERFSLILESASTNQTSMYLCAGGQGSGNTIYFGEGSWLTVV.

The chain recombines TRBV11-1 with TRBJ1-2, with 9 nucleotides matching TRBD1. Germline-derived CDR1 and CDR2 are SGHAT and FQDESV (reference sequence). This CDR3 spans 13 amino acids. J was trimmed by 7 bases and V by 5 bases; bases with no gene match: 5. The CDR3 DNA is TGTGCCAGCAGCCAAACAGGGGGCCGTGGCTACACCTTC. It specifies CASSQTGGRGYTF.

This chain links TRBV9 with TRBJ2-3; 9 nucleotides match TRBD2. The CDR3 runs to 17 residues. The V segment lost 3 bases and the J segment 0 bases; nucleotides outside the gene matches: 8. The germline V gene has CDR1 SGDLS and CDR2 YYNGEE. The CDR3 DNA follows: TGTGCCAGCAGCGCCCTCTCTAGCGGGACTAGCACAGATACGCAGTATTTT. Residues: CASSALSSGTSTDTQYF.